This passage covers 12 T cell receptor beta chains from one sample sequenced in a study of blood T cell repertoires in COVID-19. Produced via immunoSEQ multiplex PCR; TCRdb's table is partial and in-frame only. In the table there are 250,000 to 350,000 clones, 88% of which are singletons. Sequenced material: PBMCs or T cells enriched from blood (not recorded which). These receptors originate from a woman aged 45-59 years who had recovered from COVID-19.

The CDR3 loop reads CASSRNRESIQYF. The CDR3, as DNA: TGTGCCAGCAGCCGAAACAGGGAAAGCATTCAGTACTTC. The chain is built from TRBV3-1 (or the pseudogene TRBV3-2) and TRBJ2-4, with TRBD1 as a possible D gene (6 bases). Germline loops: CDR1 LGHDT, CDR2 YNNKEL (reference sequence). There are 13 residues in the CDR3. The V gene lost 4 bases and the J gene lost 9 bases, with 13 bases spanning the gap.

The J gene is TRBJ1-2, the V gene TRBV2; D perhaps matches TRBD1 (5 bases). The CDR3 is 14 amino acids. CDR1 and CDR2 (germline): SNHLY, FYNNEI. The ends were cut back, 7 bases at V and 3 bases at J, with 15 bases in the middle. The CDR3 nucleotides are TGTGCCAGCACCCCAGGGAAGATTGACTATGGCTACACCTTC. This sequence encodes CASTPGKIDYGYTF. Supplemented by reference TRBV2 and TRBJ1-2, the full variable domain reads EPEVTQTPSHQVTQMGQEVILRCVPISNHLYFYWYRQILGQKVEFLVSFYNNEISEKSEIFDDQFSVERPDGSNFTLKIRSTKLEDSAMYFCASTPGKIDYGYTFGSGTRLTVV.

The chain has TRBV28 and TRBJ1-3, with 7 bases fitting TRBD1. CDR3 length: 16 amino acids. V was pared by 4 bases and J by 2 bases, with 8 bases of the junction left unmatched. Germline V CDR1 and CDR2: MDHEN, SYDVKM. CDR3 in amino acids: CASSSHTGTAGNTIYF. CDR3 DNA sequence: TGTGCCAGCAGTTCGCACACCGGGACAGCTGGAAACACCATATATTTT. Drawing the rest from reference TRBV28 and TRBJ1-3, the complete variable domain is DVKVTQSSRYLVKRTGEKVFLECVQDMDHENMFWYRQDPGLGLRLIYFSYDVKMKEKGDIPEGYSVSREKKERFSLILESASTNQTSMYLCASSSHTGTAGNTIYFGEGSWLTVV.

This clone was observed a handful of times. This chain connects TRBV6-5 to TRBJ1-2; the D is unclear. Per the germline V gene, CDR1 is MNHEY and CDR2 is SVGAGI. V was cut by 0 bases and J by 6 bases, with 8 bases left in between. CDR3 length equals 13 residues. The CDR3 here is CASSYSAGHGYTF. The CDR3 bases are TGTGCCAGCAGTTACTCGGCTGGCCATGGCTACACCTTC.

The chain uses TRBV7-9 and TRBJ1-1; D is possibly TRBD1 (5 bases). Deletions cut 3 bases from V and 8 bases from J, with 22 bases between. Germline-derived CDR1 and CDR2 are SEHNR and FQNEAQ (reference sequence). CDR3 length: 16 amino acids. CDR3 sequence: CASSFSGASLGAEAFF. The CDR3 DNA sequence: TGTGCCAGCAGCTTTAGCGGGGCCTCCTTAGGCGCGGAAGCTTTCTTT.

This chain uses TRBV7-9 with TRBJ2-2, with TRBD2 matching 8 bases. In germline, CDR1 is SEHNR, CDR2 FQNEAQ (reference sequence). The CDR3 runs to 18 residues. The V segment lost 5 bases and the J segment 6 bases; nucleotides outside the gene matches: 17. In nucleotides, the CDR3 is TGTGCCAGCAGCCTCGGGGCGTTTAGGCTAGCGGGCGCCGGGGAGCTGTTTTTT. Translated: CASSLGAFRLAGAGELFF.

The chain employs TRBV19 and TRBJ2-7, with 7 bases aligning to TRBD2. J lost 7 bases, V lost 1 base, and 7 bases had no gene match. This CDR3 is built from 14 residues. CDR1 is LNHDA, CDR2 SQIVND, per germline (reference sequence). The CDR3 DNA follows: TGTGCCAGTAGTATAGGAAGCGGGGTTTGGGAGCAGTACTTC. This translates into CASSIGSGVWEQYF.

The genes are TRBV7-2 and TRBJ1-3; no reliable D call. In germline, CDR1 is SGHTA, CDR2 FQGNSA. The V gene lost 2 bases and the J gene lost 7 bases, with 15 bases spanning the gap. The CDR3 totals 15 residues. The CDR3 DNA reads TGTGCCAGCAGCTTATTTAATGAGGTTTACAACACCATATATTTT. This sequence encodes CASSLFNEVYNTIYF.

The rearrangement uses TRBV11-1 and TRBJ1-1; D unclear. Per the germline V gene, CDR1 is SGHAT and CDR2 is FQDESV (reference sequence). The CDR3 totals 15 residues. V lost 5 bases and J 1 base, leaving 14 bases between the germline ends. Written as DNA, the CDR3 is TGTGCCAGCAGCCCCGGAGGTAACCCGAACACTGAAGCTTTCTTT. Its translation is CASSPGGNPNTEAFF.

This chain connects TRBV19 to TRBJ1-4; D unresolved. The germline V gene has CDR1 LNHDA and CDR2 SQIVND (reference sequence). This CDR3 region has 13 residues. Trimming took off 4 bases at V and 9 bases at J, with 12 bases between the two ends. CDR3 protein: CASSSGQTKKLFF. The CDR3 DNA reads TGTGCCAGTAGTAGTGGCCAAACGAAAAAACTGTTTTTT.

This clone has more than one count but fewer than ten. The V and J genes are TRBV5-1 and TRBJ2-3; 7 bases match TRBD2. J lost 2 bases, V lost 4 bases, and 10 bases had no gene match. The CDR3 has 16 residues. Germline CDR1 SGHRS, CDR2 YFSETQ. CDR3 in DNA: TGCGCCAGCAGCAGACAAACGGGACTACTCACAGATACGCAGTATTTT. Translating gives CASSRQTGLLTDTQYF.

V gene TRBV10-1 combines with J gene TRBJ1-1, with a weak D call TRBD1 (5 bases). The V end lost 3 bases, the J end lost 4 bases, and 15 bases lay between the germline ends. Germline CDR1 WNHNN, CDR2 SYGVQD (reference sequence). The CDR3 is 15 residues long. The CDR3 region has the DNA TGCGCCAGCAGTGAAAGGAGGGACGGAACCACTGAAGCTTTCTTT. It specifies CASSERRDGTTEAFF.